The 18 T cell receptor beta chains listed next were all sequenced from one sample in a study of control samples from healthy donors and cancer patients. TCRdb keeps only in-frame clones here, not all; method: immunoSEQ multiplex PCR. The sample includes 130,000 or so clones, just under 95% seen only once; the top ten take approximately 15%. Sequencing used PBMCs. Receptors originate from a man in his fifties or sixties with colorectal cancer.

This rearrangement joins TRBV24-1 to TRBJ1-2, with D possibly being TRBD1 (5 bases). The V gene lost 3 bases and the J gene lost 8 bases, with 12 bases spanning the gap. From germline, CDR1 is KGHDR and CDR2 SFDVKD. The CDR3 loop spans 13 amino acids. CDR3 bases: TGTGCCACCAGTGATGAAGGGACGTTGGGCTACACCTTC. Translating it yields CATSDEGTLGYTF.

V and J are TRBV19 and TRBJ1-6; 8 nucleotides align to TRBD1. Germline V CDR1 and CDR2: LNHDA, SQIVND (reference sequence). The CDR3 length is 14 residues. V was pared by 9 bases and J by 10 bases, with 11 bases of the junction left unmatched. Written as DNA, the CDR3 is TGTGCCAGCTCCATCGGGACAGGCCGGTCACCCCTCCACTTT. Its translation: CASSIGTGRSPLHF.

The rearrangement links TRBV6-1 to TRBJ1-5, with D tentatively TRBD1 (6 bases). Trimming removed 4 bases from V and 0 bases from J, with 19 bases in between. CDR3 length equals 18 residues. Germline loops: CDR1 MNHNS, CDR2 SASEGT. The CDR3 coding sequence is TGTGCCAGCAGTGGAGAGTCCGGGACACGGTATAGCAATCAGCCCCAGCATTTT. This sequence encodes CASSGESGTRYSNQPQHF.

This chain connects TRBV4-2 to TRBJ2-7; D gene unclear. The ends were cut back, 0 bases at V and 3 bases at J, with 6 bases in the middle. The CDR3 extends over 13 amino acids. Germline CDR1 and CDR2: LGHNA and YNFKEQ. CDR3 sequence reads: CASSQEMNYEQYF. CDR3 bases: TGTGCCAGCAGCCAAGAAATGAACTACGAGCAGTACTTC.

The V and J genes are TRBV30 and TRBJ2-5; D might be TRBD2 (5 bases). V lost 0 bases and J 4 bases, leaving 6 bases between the germline ends. The germline V gene encodes CDR1 GTSNPN and CDR2 SVGIG (reference sequence). The CDR3 has 12 amino acids. This CDR3 reads CAWSVLGETQYF. CDR3 DNA: TGTGCCTGGAGTGTACTAGGAGAGACCCAGTACTTC. The entire variable domain, with the rest obtained from reference TRBV30 and TRBJ2-5, is as follows: SQTIHQWPATLVQPVGSPLSLECTVEGTSNPNLYWYRQAAGRGLQLLFYSVGIGQISSEVPQNLSASRPQDRQFILSSKKLLLSDSGFYLCAWSVLGETQYFGPGTRLLVL.

The chain is built from TRBV7-7 and TRBJ2-1; 10 positions match TRBD2. This CDR3 region has 16 residues. J lost 7 bases, V lost 5 bases, and 11 bases had no gene match. Germline V gene lookup returns CDR1 SSHAT and CDR2 FNYEAQ (reference sequence). The CDR3 nucleotides read TGTGCCAGCAGCCCAGGACTAGCGGACCGGGGGAATGAGCAGTTCTTC. Translating gives CASSPGLADRGNEQFF.

This clone has a single count. The chain has TRBV6-5 and TRBJ1-6; D uncertain. The CDR3 is made up of 15 amino acids. The ends were cut back, 2 bases at V and 6 bases at J, with 11 bases in the middle. Germline V gives CDR1 MNHEY, CDR2 SVGAGI. CDR3 coding DNA: TGTGCCAGCAGTTACGTTGGGGTTGGTAATTCACCCCTCCACTTT. Translation gives CASSYVGVGNSPLHF.

DNA for the CDR3: TGTGCCAGCAGTTACCCAGGGAGGTCTAATGAAAAACTGTTTTTT. It specifies CASSYPGRSNEKLFF. V is TRBV6-6 and J is TRBJ1-4; D perhaps matches TRBD1 (5 bases). Germline values: CDR1 MNHNY, CDR2 SVGAGI (reference sequence). This CDR3 is 15 amino acids long. Trimming took off 2 bases at V and 3 bases at J, with 10 bases between the two ends.

This sequence joins TRBV24-1 and TRBJ2-1; D perhaps matches TRBD2 (6 bases). The length of the CDR3 is 16 residues. Between the trimmed V and J ends, which lost 4 bases and 5 bases, there was a span of 17 bases. Germline assignment: CDR1 KGHDR and CDR2 SFDVKD. CDR3 nucleotides: TGTGCCACCAGTGAATCTTGGGGGGAAGGGAACAATGAGCAGTTCTTC. It codes for CATSESWGEGNNEQFF.

The chain employs TRBV5-4 and TRBJ2-3; TRBD2 matches at 7 bases. The CDR3 extends over 15 amino acids. Per germline, CDR1 SGHNT and CDR2 YYREEE (reference sequence). J gave up 4 bases and V 2 bases, and 7 bases lay outside the gene matches. CDR3 sequence reads: CASSFRRGGADTQYF. CDR3 sequence (DNA): TGTGCCAGCAGCTTCCGAAGGGGAGGGGCAGATACGCAGTATTTT. The full variable domain, with the rest looked up from reference TRBV5-4 and TRBJ2-3, is ETGVTQSPTHLIKTRGQQVTLRCSSQSGHNTVSWYQQALGQGPQFIFQYYREEENGRGNFPPRFSGLQFPNYSSELNVNALELDDSALYLCASSFRRGGADTQYFGPGTRLTVL.

This clone was picked up one time. This chain uses TRBV6-5 with TRBJ2-5; 7 bases align to TRBD2. CDR3 length equals 14 residues. Germline trimming cut 2 bases from V and 5 bases from J; bases unmatched to any gene: 5. Germline CDR1 is MNHEY and CDR2 is SVGAGI. The DNA for the CDR3 is TGTGCCAGCAGTTACGGAAGCGGGGCGGAGACCCAGTACTTC. Translated, it gives CASSYGSGAETQYF.

The V and J genes are TRBV29-1 and TRBJ1-1; 9 nucleotides line up with TRBD1. V trimming: 5 bases; J trimming: 6 bases; junction bases outside the gene matches: 7. The length of the CDR3 is 13 residues. CDR1 and CDR2 from the germline V gene are SQVTM and ANQGSEA. The DNA of the CDR3 is TGCAGCGTTATCGACAGGGGGTACTCTGAAGCTTTCTTT. This encodes CSVIDRGYSEAFF.

The genes are TRBV9 and TRBJ2-2; TRBD2 might be the D (5 bases). Germline loops: CDR1 SGDLS, CDR2 YYNGEE. The CDR3 covers 14 residues. Trimming removed 0 bases from V and 6 bases from J, with 9 bases in between. CDR3 nucleotides: TGTGCCAGCAGCGTAGCGGTTAGCGCCGGGGAGCTGTTTTTT. Translation gives CASSVAVSAGELFF.

The chain links TRBV7-9 to TRBJ2-5, with TRBD2 identical over 9 bases. This CDR3 has 12 residues. Looked up from germline, CDR1 is SEHNR and CDR2 is FQNEAQ (reference sequence). The J segment lost 7 bases and the V segment lost 5 bases, leaving 2 bases of the junction unmatched. The CDR3 protein is CASSAGGRTQYF. CDR3 DNA: TGTGCCAGCAGCGCGGGGGGGAGGACCCAGTACTTC.

This clone was detected a few times. This rearrangement joins TRBV25-1 to TRBJ1-6, with a weak D call TRBD1 (6 bases). In germline, CDR1 is MGHDK, CDR2 SYGVNS. With 4 bases removed from V and 7 bases from J, the gap between germline ends came to 8 bases. This CDR3 is built from 13 residues. CDR3 amino acids: CASSGQENSPLHF. The CDR3 DNA is TGTGCCAGCAGTGGACAGGAGAATTCACCCCTCCACTTT.

This rearrangement joins TRBV3-1 (or the pseudogene TRBV3-2) to TRBJ1-5; D remains unclear. The CDR3 sequence is 15 residues long. The germline V gene encodes CDR1 LGHDT and CDR2 YNNKEL (reference sequence). V lost 0 bases to trimming and J lost 6 bases, with 12 bases between them. The chain's CDR3 is CASSQDTGWRQPQHF. The DNA for the CDR3 is TGTGCCAGCAGCCAAGATACGGGTTGGCGTCAGCCCCAGCATTTT.

The J gene is TRBJ2-5, the V gene TRBV24-1; no clear D. Per germline, CDR1 KGHDR and CDR2 SFDVKD. The V and J ends lost 2 bases and 4 bases respectively, with 7 bases between them. CDR3 length: 13 residues. CDR3 sequence (DNA): TGTGCCACCAGTGATTCGGTCGGAGAGACCCAGTACTTC. Translated: CATSDSVGETQYF.

The chain uses TRBV6-5 and TRBJ1-1; 8 positions match TRBD1. CDR1 and CDR2 (germline): MNHEY, SVGAGI. The CDR3 has 14 amino acids. Losses at the gene ends were 6 bases for V and 0 bases for J; bases not matched to a gene: 3. The CDR3 DNA reads as TGTGCCAGCAGGAACAGGGGGATGAACACTGAAGCTTTCTTT. Translated, it gives CASRNRGMNTEAFF.